Here is one TCR beta chain with its context. TCRdb fed the RT-PCR reads into MiXCR, producing one record per CDR3 protein. The profile covers fewer than 800,000 distinct CDR3 sequences, with 14% appearing a single time and just over 3.5% taken by the ten largest. This CDR3 is 15 amino acids long. Per the germline V gene, CDR1 is KGHSH and CDR2 is LQKENI. V lost 5 bases, J lost 1 base, and 6 bases stayed unmatched. V and J are TRBV18 and TRBJ2-3; 7 nucleotides align to TRBD2. The TCR originated in a female donor in good health, serving as a healthy control. Sequencing used memory CD4+ T cells from blood. The CDR3 reads CASSTNRGGTDTQYF. DNA of the CDR3: TGTGCCAGCTCAACCAACCGGGGGGGCACAGATACGCAGTATTTT.